This T cell receptor beta chain appears in the sequencing data of a study of Tregs in tolerant kidney transplant recipients. Study-wide results and caveats: This study did not directly address biological reproducibility.

The protocol was immunoSEQ multiplex PCR, while the TCRdb copy is restricted to in-frame clones and leaves out a portion. The sample consists of about 64,000 clones, around 87% of them appearing once. Mixed chimerism was transient after nonmyeloablative marrow transplants from related graft donors. As regards this clone: What it recognizes is unknown.

V shed 0 bases and J shed 2 bases, with 12 bases lying between them. The CDR3 covers 16 residues. Germline values: CDR1 SGHVS, CDR2 FNYEAQ. The V call is TRBV7-6, the J call TRBJ2-3; no clear D. The specimen was CD4+ T cells from blood (PBMCs), collected 6 months after the transplant. The receptor was derived from a human patient who received a combined kidney and bone marrow transplant. Some T cells may originate from the graft donor. This CDR3 is CASSLAYLEVTDTQYF. The DNA for the CDR3 is TGTGCCAGCAGCTTAGCTTACTTAGAGGTCACAGATACGCAGTATTTT.